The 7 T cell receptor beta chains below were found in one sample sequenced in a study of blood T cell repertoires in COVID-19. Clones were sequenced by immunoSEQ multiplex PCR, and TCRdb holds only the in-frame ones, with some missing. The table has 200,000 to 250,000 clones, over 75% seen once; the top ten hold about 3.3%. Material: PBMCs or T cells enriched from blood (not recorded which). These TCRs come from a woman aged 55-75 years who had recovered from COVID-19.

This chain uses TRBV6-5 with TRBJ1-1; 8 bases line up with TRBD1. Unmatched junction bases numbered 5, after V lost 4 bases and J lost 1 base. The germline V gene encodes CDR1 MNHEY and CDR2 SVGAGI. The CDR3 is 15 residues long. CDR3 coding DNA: TGTGCCAGCAGTTCCGCCGGGACAGGGAACACTGAAGCTTTCTTT. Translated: CASSSAGTGNTEAFF.

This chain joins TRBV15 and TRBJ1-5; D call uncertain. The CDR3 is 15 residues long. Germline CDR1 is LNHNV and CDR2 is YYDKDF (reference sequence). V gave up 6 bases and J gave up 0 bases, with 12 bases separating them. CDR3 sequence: CATRRKRDSNQPQHF. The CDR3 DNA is TGTGCCACCAGACGGAAGAGGGATAGCAATCAGCCCCAGCATTTT.

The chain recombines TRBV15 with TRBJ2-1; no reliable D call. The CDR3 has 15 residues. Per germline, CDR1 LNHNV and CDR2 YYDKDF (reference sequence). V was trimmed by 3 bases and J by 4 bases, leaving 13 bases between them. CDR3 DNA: TGTGCCACCAGCAGCGGCAGGCAATTTTACAATGAGCAGTTCTTC. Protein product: CATSSGRQFYNEQFF.

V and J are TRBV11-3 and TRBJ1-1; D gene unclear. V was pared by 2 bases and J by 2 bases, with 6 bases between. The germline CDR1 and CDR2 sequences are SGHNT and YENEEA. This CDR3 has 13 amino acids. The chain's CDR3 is CASSLSDNTEAFF. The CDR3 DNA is TGTGCCAGCAGCTTATCAGATAACACTGAAGCTTTCTTT. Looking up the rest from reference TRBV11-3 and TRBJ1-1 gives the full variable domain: EAGVVQSPRYKIIEKKQPVAFWCNPISGHNTLYWYLQNLGQGPELLIRYENEEAVDDSQLPKDRFSAERLKGVDSTLKIQPAELGDSAVYLCASSLSDNTEAFFGQGTRLTVV.

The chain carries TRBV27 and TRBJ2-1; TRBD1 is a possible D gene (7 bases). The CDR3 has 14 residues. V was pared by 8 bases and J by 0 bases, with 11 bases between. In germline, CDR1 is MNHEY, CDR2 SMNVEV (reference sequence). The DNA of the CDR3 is TGTGCCAGCGGTCAGGGGGGCTCCTACAATGAGCAGTTCTTC. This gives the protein CASGQGGSYNEQFF.

Here the CDR3 DNA reads TGTGCCAGCAGCGCCTTCAATGAGCAGTTCTTC. This sequence encodes CASSAFNEQFF. This sequence joins TRBV9 and TRBJ2-1, with D hard to call. With 3 bases removed from V and 6 bases from J, the gap between germline ends came to 4 bases. Germline V gene sequence: CDR1 SGDLS, CDR2 YYNGEE. The CDR3 runs to 11 residues. Looking up the rest from reference TRBV9 and TRBJ2-1 gives the full variable domain: DSGVTQTPKHLITATGQRVTLRCSPRSGDLSVYWYQQSLDQGLQFLIQYYNGEERAKGNILERFSAQQFPDLHSELNLSSLELGDSALYFCASSAFNEQFFGPGTRLTVL.

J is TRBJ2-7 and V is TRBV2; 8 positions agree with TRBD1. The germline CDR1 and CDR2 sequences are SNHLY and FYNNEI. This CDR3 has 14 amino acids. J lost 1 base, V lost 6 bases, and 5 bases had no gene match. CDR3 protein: CASSRDRRSYEQYF. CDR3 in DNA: TGTGCCAGCAGCCGGGACAGGCGATCCTACGAGCAGTACTTC.